What follows describes a single T cell receptor beta chain. The antigen remains unidentified. This sample was included in a study of T cell repertoires in cytomegalovirus infection. The CDR3 runs 13 residues. V was clipped by 6 bases and J by 1 base, with 9 bases between them. TCRdb processed the reads anew with MiXCR; each CDR3 protein has one entry. The table has some 220,000 distinct CDR3 sequences, less than 50% seen once. Study findings and constraints: Predominance within the ex vivo response was attributable to HLA-C-restricted CMV-specific TCR beta clonotypes.

This TCR derives from a human donor in good health (CMV status not recorded). Some clones in this sample may be carry-over from other donors' samples. The rearrangement uses TRBV12-3 or TRBV12-4 and TRBJ2-5; D might be TRBD1 (5 bases). The starting material was CD8+ T cells from cultured PBMCs, obtained from culture after CMV antigen stimulation. The CDR3 here is CASSTGSQETQYF. CDR3 in DNA: TGTGCCAGCAGCACAGGTTCCCAAGAGACCCAGTACTTC.